Each of the 17 T cell receptor beta chains below was sequenced from the same sample in a study of post-analysis software for immune sequencing data. The study's findings and limits: Elevated frequency relative to controls characterized a handful of TRBV segments in patients, TRBV5-6, TRBV5-1 and TRBV20-1 among them.

Carried by the TCR beta cDNA libraries were unique molecular identifiers. TCRdb independently ran MiXCR on the PCR reads; one entry per CDR3 protein. Here the sample spans 650,000 to 850,000 distinct CDR3 sequences, around 42% being singletons. The antigens for these receptors are not known. Sequencing was done on a sample of blood. Receptors originate from a girl between 10 and 17 years old with multiple sclerosis.

This clonotype has more than one count but fewer than ten. The chain combines TRBV20-1 with TRBJ2-6, with D possibly called TRBD1 or TRBD2 (6 bases each). Between the trimmed V and J ends, which lost 3 bases and 0 bases, there was a span of 12 bases. The CDR3 has 16 residues. CDR1 and CDR2 (germline): DFQATT, SNEGSKA (reference sequence). The CDR3 sequence is CSASPAGHSGANVLTF. Here the CDR3 DNA reads TGCAGTGCTAGTCCGGCGGGACACTCTGGGGCCAACGTCCTGACTTTC.

This chain uses TRBV12-3 or TRBV12-4 with TRBJ1-1, with D tentatively TRBD1 (5 bases). This CDR3 has 12 residues. Trimming stripped 7 bases from V and 5 bases from J, with 11 bases between. CDR3 in amino acids: CASKPGGTEAFF. CDR3 DNA sequence: TGTGCCAGCAAGCCCGGGGGGACTGAAGCTTTCTTT.

This clonotype has only a few counts. V and J are TRBV20-1 and TRBJ2-7; 11 positions agree with TRBD2. This CDR3 has 14 amino acids. The germline gives CDR1 DFQATT, CDR2 SNEGSKA (reference sequence). J lost 3 bases, V lost 8 bases, and 9 bases had no gene match. CDR3 DNA: TGCAGTCCGGCCGGGACTAGCGGAAGCTACGAGCAGTACTTC. Translation gives CSPAGTSGSYEQYF.

The gene calls are TRBV12-3 or TRBV12-4 and TRBJ2-1; 7 bases map to TRBD1. The length of the CDR3 is 18 residues. The trim removed 3 bases at V and 0 bases at J, leaving 11 bases unmatched. CDR3 sequence (DNA): TGTGCCAGCAGTTTCTCCATTCTAAGACAGGGCTCCTACAATGAGCAGTTCTTC. It translates to CASSFSILRQGSYNEQFF.

The chain couples TRBV29-1 to TRBJ2-7; D remains ambiguous. The CDR3 runs to 13 residues. Trimming removed 5 bases at V and 0 bases at J, with 11 bases between. Germline CDR1 reads SQVTM; CDR2 reads ANQGSEA. The CDR3 coding sequence is TGCAGCGTTTTCGATAGGAGCTCCTACGAGCAGTACTTC. Its translation: CSVFDRSSYEQYF.

V is TRBV29-1 and J is TRBJ2-4; D unresolved. V was trimmed by 0 bases and J by 5 bases, leaving 17 bases between them. CDR1 is SQVTM, CDR2 ANQGSEA, per germline. The CDR3 runs to 16 residues. This CDR3 reads CSVEDDGFLSQNIQYF. CDR3 bases: TGCAGCGTTGAAGATGATGGGTTTTTGTCCCAAAACATTCAGTACTTC.

This clonotype was detected a few times. V gene TRBV29-1 combines with J gene TRBJ1-2, with D perhaps TRBD1 (5 bases). Germline V gives CDR1 SQVTM, CDR2 ANQGSEA. There are 12 residues in the CDR3. The CDR3 DNA sequence: TGCAGGTGCCGGGACTCTTATAATGGCTACACCTTC. This codes for CRCRDSYNGYTF.

The V gene is TRBV9, the J gene TRBJ1-4, with D hard to call. The CDR3 covers 15 residues. In germline, CDR1 is SGDLS, CDR2 YYNGEE. Trimming cost V 0 bases and J 4 bases, with 10 bases left between them. CDR3 bases: TGTGCCAGCAGCGTAGGCGGGTCGGGTAATGAAAAACTGTTTTTT. Translation gives CASSVGGSGNEKLFF. The full variable domain, in which reference TRBV9 and TRBJ1-4 provide the parts outside the CDR3, is DSGVTQTPKHLITATGQRVTLRCSPRSGDLSVYWYQQSLDQGLQFLIQYYNGEERAKGNILERFSAQQFPDLHSELNLSSLELGDSALYFCASSVGGSGNEKLFFGSGTQLSVL.

The chain combines TRBV4-3 with TRBJ2-7; 8 bases fit TRBD2. Trimming took 3 bases from V and 0 from J; bases not matched to a gene: 4. Per germline, CDR1 LGHNA and CDR2 YSLEER. The CDR3 is 15 amino acids. CDR3 nucleotides: TGCGCCAGCAGCCACTACAGCGGGAGCTCCTACGAGCAGTACTTC. Translating gives CASSHYSGSSYEQYF.

Only a few counts were recorded for this clonotype. The genes are TRBV10-3 and TRBJ1-2; 9 nucleotides match TRBD1. CDR3 length equals 15 residues. The V segment lost 2 bases and the J segment 4 bases; nucleotides outside the gene matches: 5. Per germline, CDR1 ENHRY and CDR2 SYGVKD. The CDR3 region is CAISEPDRGGYGYTF. The DNA for the CDR3 is TGTGCCATCAGTGAGCCGGACAGGGGCGGCTATGGCTACACCTTC.

This clonotype appeared once. The chain joins TRBV6-6 to TRBJ2-1; no clear D. Germline CDR1 and CDR2: MNHNY and SVGAGI (reference sequence). Trimming pared 2 bases from V and 5 bases from J, leaving 13 bases between. The CDR3 sequence is 15 residues long. The CDR3 DNA reads TGTGCCAGCAGTTACCCCCTCTCGTCGCACAATGAGCAGTTCTTC. Protein sequence: CASSYPLSSHNEQFF.

V usage is TRBV20-1 and J usage is TRBJ1-2; tentatively, D is TRBD1 (6 bases). Per the germline V gene, CDR1 is DFQATT and CDR2 is SNEGSKA (reference sequence). V dropped 0 bases and J dropped 1 base, with 12 bases sitting between them. The CDR3 sequence is 15 residues long. Here the CDR3 DNA reads TGCAGTGCTAGAGATCGCAGGGGTATTAACTATGGCTACACCTTC. This gives the protein CSARDRRGINYGYTF.

This clonotype was recorded a few times. The J gene is TRBJ2-7, the V gene TRBV27; TRBD1 matches 10 bases. This CDR3 is built from 14 residues. The junction had 5 bases not matched to a gene; V was cut back by 3 bases and J by 6 bases. Per the germline V gene, CDR1 is MNHEY and CDR2 is SMNVEV (reference sequence). The CDR3 DNA reads TGTGCCAGCAGTTTTGGACGACAGGGGGCCGAGCAGTACTTC. It yields the protein CASSFGRQGAEQYF.

A remark on this clonotype: A read error may produce the germline difference seen at one junction end. The rearrangement links TRBV2 to TRBJ2-7, with D possibly TRBD1 on 6 matching bases. Germline values: CDR1 SNHLY, CDR2 FYNNEI. This CDR3 is built from 15 residues. The CDR3 loop reads CASREGSDSIYEQYF. The CDR3 region has the DNA TGTGCCAGCAGGGAAGGTTCGGACAGCATCTACGAGCAGTACTTC.

The chain couples TRBV10-3 to TRBJ2-1; TRBD2 aligns across 7 bases. This CDR3 has 13 residues. Germline V gene data show CDR1 as ENHRY and CDR2 as SYGVKD. V lost 11 bases, J lost 1 base, and 5 bases stayed unmatched. CDR3 loop: CALGGRSYNEQFF. As DNA, the CDR3 is TGTGCCCTGGGGGGGAGATCCTACAATGAGCAGTTCTTC.

The table lists this clonotype with a few counts. The gene calls are TRBV29-1 and TRBJ2-7; the match to TRBD2 covers 12 bases. With V trimmed by 7 bases and J by 0 bases, 10 bases remained unmatched. This CDR3 has 16 amino acids. Germline V lookup: CDR1 SQVTM, CDR2 ANQGSEA. CDR3 in amino acids: CSAGLAGLKDSYEQYF. CDR3 coding DNA: TGCAGCGCTGGACTAGCGGGGCTTAAAGACTCCTACGAGCAGTACTTC.

The chain has TRBV7-9 and TRBJ1-1; D remains unclear. The V gene's germline CDR1 is SEHNR and CDR2 FQNEAQ (reference sequence). The V and J ends lost 3 bases and 1 base respectively, with 9 bases between them. CDR3 length: 14 residues. The CDR3 nucleotides are TGTGCCAGCAGCTTGTCGAACAGGAACACTGAAGCTTTCTTT. Its protein is CASSLSNRNTEAFF.